This passage covers 11 T cell receptor beta chains from one sample sequenced in a study of T cell repertoires in cytomegalovirus infection. Using its own MiXCR run on the reads, TCRdb lists one record per CDR3 protein. Among around 800,000 distinct CDR3 sequences listed, 30% to 35% were seen once. Their target antigens are unknown. The specimen comprised cultured CD8+ T cells from PBMCs, sampled from culture after CMV antigen stimulation. The receptors come from a human donor in good health (CMV status not recorded). Some clones in this sample may be carry-over from other donors' samples.

The V call is TRBV7-9, the J call TRBJ2-7; 8 bases align to TRBD2. Germline CDR1 is SEHNR and CDR2 is FQNEAQ (reference sequence). After removal of 4 bases from V and 3 bases from J, the junction contained 5 bases not matched to a gene. The CDR3 runs 14 residues. Written as DNA, the CDR3 is TGTGCCAGCAGCTCAGGGACTAGGTACTACGAGCAGTACTTC. Amino acid sequence: CASSSGTRYYEQYF.

Only a few counts were recorded for this clonotype. The chain combines TRBV28 with TRBJ1-6; the match to TRBD1 covers 8 bases. The CDR3 totals 16 residues. From germline, CDR1 is MDHEN and CDR2 SYDVKM. Trimming cost V 6 bases and J 9 bases; bases outside gene matches: 13. This CDR3 reads CASRNRGQGLVSPLHF. As DNA, the CDR3 is TGTGCCAGCAGAAACCGCGGACAGGGTTTGGTTTCACCCCTCCACTTT. Variable domain in full (rest from reference TRBV28 and TRBJ1-6): DVKVTQSSRYLVKRTGEKVFLECVQDMDHENMFWYRQDPGLGLRLIYFSYDVKMKEKGDIPEGYSVSREKKERFSLILESASTNQTSMYLCASRNRGQGLVSPLHFGNGTRLTVT.

This clonotype turned up a few times. V is TRBV12-5 and J is TRBJ1-2, with unresolved D. There are 13 residues in the CDR3. Germline loops: CDR1 LGHNT, CDR2 FRNRAP. With 1 base removed from V and 5 bases from J, the gap between germline ends came to 8 bases. CDR3 region: CASGLDPRYGYTF. CDR3 coding DNA: TGTGCTAGTGGTTTGGACCCACGTTATGGCTACACCTTC.

The V gene is TRBV12-3 or TRBV12-4, the J gene TRBJ1-6; 8 bases map to TRBD1. The CDR3 totals 15 residues. V was pared by 4 bases and J by 10 bases, with 9 bases of the junction left unmatched. DNA of the CDR3: TGTGCCAGCAGTTCCTGGACAGGGTGGGACTCACCCCTCCACTTT. This encodes CASSSWTGWDSPLHF.

The chain couples TRBV5-6 to TRBJ2-1; D not resolved. The CDR3 covers 16 residues. Trimming took off 0 bases at V and 0 bases at J, with 10 bases between the two ends. Germline V gene lookup returns CDR1 SGHDT and CDR2 YYEEEE. The CDR3 region has the DNA TGTGCCAGCAGCTTGGCGTCCTTCAGCTCCTACAATGAGCAGTTCTTC. It yields the protein CASSLASFSSYNEQFF.

The chain uses TRBV7-9 and TRBJ1-1; D might be TRBD1 (6 bases). This CDR3 spans 13 amino acids. The germline gives CDR1 SEHNR, CDR2 FQNEAQ (reference sequence). V gave up 7 bases and J gave up 4 bases, with 13 bases separating them. This CDR3 reads CASTKGGATEAFF. The CDR3 DNA sequence: TGTGCCAGCACCAAGGGGGGGGCCACTGAAGCTTTCTTT.

V usage is TRBV12-3 or TRBV12-4 and J usage is TRBJ2-1; tentatively, D is TRBD1 (6 bases). This CDR3 contains 15 residues. Trimming stripped 7 bases from V and 6 bases from J, with 19 bases between. DNA for the CDR3: TGTGCCAGCACTGTCAGCAGGGGAACCCTCAATGAGCAGTTCTTC. The encoded protein is CASTVSRGTLNEQFF.

The V call is TRBV25-1, the J call TRBJ2-7, with a weak D call TRBD2 (5 bases). V lost 6 bases and J lost 7, with 16 bases in between. This CDR3 contains 13 residues. Germline assignment: CDR1 MGHDK and CDR2 SYGVNS. The CDR3 protein is CASRGGFGREQYF. CDR3 nucleotide sequence: TGTGCCAGCAGGGGCGGGTTTGGCCGAGAGCAGTACTTC.

This clonotype was recorded a few times. This rearrangement joins TRBV12-5 to TRBJ2-7, with D possibly TRBD1 on 6 matching bases. CDR1 LGHNT and CDR2 FRNRAP come from the germline V gene. The CDR3 sequence is 17 residues long. Trimming took 0 bases from V and 2 from J, leaving 17 bases between them. The chain's CDR3 is CASGLVITGKGTYEQYF. The DNA of the CDR3 is TGTGCTAGTGGTTTGGTCATTACAGGGAAAGGAACCTACGAGCAGTACTTC. The full variable domain, completed using reference TRBV12-5 and TRBJ2-7, is DARVTQTPRHKVTEMGQEVTMRCQPILGHNTVFWYRQTMMQGLELLAYFRNRAPLDDSGMPKDRFSAEMPDATLATLKIQPSEPRDSAVYFCASGLVITGKGTYEQYFGPGTRLTVT.

This clonotype came up a few times. The chain joins TRBV27 to TRBJ1-5; TRBD1 matches at 7 bases. Germline CDR1 reads MNHEY; CDR2 reads SMNVEV (reference sequence). J gave up 0 bases and V 0 bases, and 8 bases lay outside the gene matches. CDR3 length: 18 amino acids. The CDR3 nucleotides read TGTGCCAGCAGTTTATCTTGGGGGACAGATCATAGCAATCAGCCCCAGCATTTT. Its translation is CASSLSWGTDHSNQPQHF.

This clonotype turned up a few times. The CDR3 region has the DNA TGTGCCAGCAGCTTCAGGGCCGAGATGAACACTGAAGCTTTCTTT. Translating gives CASSFRAEMNTEAFF. This chain joins TRBV7-2 and TRBJ1-1; tentative D call: TRBD1 (5 bases). CDR1 is SGHTA, CDR2 FQGNSA, per germline. V lost 3 bases and J lost 0, with 11 bases in between. This CDR3 region has 15 residues.